The 24 T cell receptor beta chains below all came from one sample that was sequenced in a study of T cells in Graves' hyperthyroidism and ophthalmopathy. Amplified TCR beta CDR3 regions came from RNA transcripts. The study used the HTBI primer set for a first-round RT-PCR of the TCR CDR3. Each CDR3 protein gets one entry after TCRdb re-called the multiplex PCR reads with MiXCR. The sample gives hundreds of thousands of distinct CDR3 sequences, 14% to 15% of which show up once; roughly 4.5% is in the top ten. The sequenced material came from blood. These receptors were collected from a woman in her thirties or forties with Graves' ophthalmopathy.

This clonotype has a count of ten or more. The CDR3 region is CASSYSPDSLGTEAFF. CDR3 sequence (DNA): TGTGCCAGCAGTTACTCACCCGACAGCTTGGGGACTGAAGCTTTCTTT. V gene TRBV6-2 or TRBV6-3 combines with J gene TRBJ1-1; D perhaps matches TRBD1 (5 bases). This CDR3 is 16 amino acids long. Germline CDR1 reads MNHEY; CDR2 reads SVGEGT. V gave up 0 bases and J gave up 5 bases, with 16 bases separating them.

This clonotype was seen a few times. The CDR3 DNA is TGTGCCAGTATTGGGGACACCCAAGAGACCCAGTACTTC. Translation gives CASIGDTQETQYF. The gene calls are TRBV19 and TRBJ2-5, with D possibly matching TRBD1 (6 bases). The CDR3 consists of 13 residues. The V and J ends lost 7 bases and 1 base respectively, with 10 bases between them. From germline, CDR1 is LNHDA and CDR2 SQIVND (reference sequence).

This clonotype was seen at least ten times. The V gene is TRBV27, the J gene TRBJ1-1; D is ambiguous. V was trimmed by 5 bases and J by 6 bases, leaving 13 bases between them. The germline CDR1 and CDR2 sequences are MNHEY and SMNVEV (reference sequence). The CDR3 totals 13 residues. The CDR3 loop is CASSAQDRAEAFF. In nucleotides, the CDR3 is TGTGCCAGCAGTGCCCAGGATCGGGCTGAAGCTTTCTTT.

This clonotype has ten or more counts. The gene calls are TRBV11-2 and TRBJ2-7; 11 bases line up with TRBD2. With 5 bases clipped from V and 6 bases from J, the junction kept 6 bases outside the gene matches. CDR1 is SGHAT, CDR2 FQNNGV, per germline. This CDR3 comprises 14 residues. The CDR3: CASSTTSGSVEQYF. For the CDR3, the DNA is TGTGCCAGCAGCACTACTAGCGGGAGTGTCGAGCAGTACTTC. Filled out from reference TRBV11-2 and TRBJ2-7, the complete variable domain reads EAGVAQSPRYKIIEKRQSVAFWCNPISGHATLYWYQQILGQGPKLLIQFQNNGVVDDSQLPKDRFSAERLKGVDSTLKIQPAKLEDSAVYLCASSTTSGSVEQYFGPGTRLTVT.

This clonotype was seen many times. This sequence joins TRBV2 and TRBJ2-2, with TRBD2 matching 7 bases. The V gene end was trimmed by 7 bases and the J gene end by 5 bases; junction bases not matched to a gene: 7. The CDR3 consists of 14 residues. Germline values: CDR1 SNHLY, CDR2 FYNNEI. CDR3 sequence (DNA): TGTGCCAGCACTCTAGCGGAAGGGACCGGGGAGCTGTTTTTT. This encodes CASTLAEGTGELFF.

On this clonotype: The junction departs from germline at one end; a sequencing error may be responsible. The chain joins TRBV29-1 to TRBJ2-5; D is perhaps TRBD1 (6 bases). This CDR3 has 12 amino acids. Germline CDR1 SQVTM, CDR2 ANQGSEA. The CDR3 DNA sequence: TGCAGCGGTGGACAGTTCCAAGGGACCCAGTACTTC. Translation: CSGGQFQGTQYF.

This clonotype was counted once. The chain employs TRBV6-1 and TRBJ2-5; perhaps D is TRBD1 or TRBD2 (5 bases each). This CDR3 is 14 amino acids long. Germline V gene data show CDR1 as MNHNS and CDR2 as SASEGT. Deletions cut 5 bases from V and 2 bases from J, with 12 bases between. The CDR3 bases are TGTGCCAGCAGTACCCGGGACCCACAAGAGACCCAGTACTTC. This encodes CASSTRDPQETQYF.

CDR3 sequence reads: CASSQAHRGPKYEQYF. Written as DNA, the CDR3 is TGCGCCAGCAGCCAAGCCCACCGCGGGCCCAAATACGAGCAGTACTTC. This chain uses TRBV4-1 with TRBJ2-7, with D possibly TRBD2 on 5 matching bases. This CDR3 contains 16 residues. V was cut by 1 base and J by 4 bases, with 17 bases left in between. Germline CDR1 and CDR2: MGHRA and YSYEKL.

This clonotype has at least ten counts. The chain is built from TRBV12-3 or TRBV12-4 and TRBJ1-5; D is undetermined. V was shortened by 2 bases and J by 7 bases, with 6 bases between the two germline ends. There are 12 residues in the CDR3. The CDR3 loop reads CASSLTMQPQHF. DNA for the CDR3: TGTGCCAGCAGTTTAACGATGCAGCCCCAGCATTTT.

This clonotype was seen ten or more times. The rearrangement joins TRBV27 to TRBJ2-7, with TRBD1 as a possible D gene (5 bases). The germline V gene encodes CDR1 MNHEY and CDR2 SMNVEV (reference sequence). The CDR3 totals 13 residues. V dropped 5 bases and J dropped 5 bases, with 13 bases sitting between them. This chain's CDR3 is CASSLRRAHEQYF. The CDR3 bases are TGTGCCAGCAGTCTCCGCAGGGCCCACGAGCAGTACTTC.

This clonotype was counted once. This chain joins TRBV6-5 and TRBJ1-5; D gene unclear. This CDR3 is 14 amino acids long. From germline, CDR1 is MNHEY and CDR2 SVGAGI. Between the trimmed V and J ends, which lost 3 bases and 4 bases, there was a span of 10 bases. In nucleotides, the CDR3 is TGTGCCAGCAGTTATGGGGTCTGGAATCAGCCCCAGCATTTT. It encodes CASSYGVWNQPQHF.

This chain uses TRBV6-5 with TRBJ1-5; perhaps TRBD1 as D (5 bases). V lost 2 bases to trimming and J lost 5 bases, with 16 bases between them. The CDR3 is 16 amino acids. Looked up from germline, CDR1 is MNHEY and CDR2 is SVGAGI. For the CDR3, the DNA is TGTGCCAGCAGTTACCGGGGGGGAACGCAGTATCAGCCCCAGCATTTT. It specifies CASSYRGGTQYQPQHF.

This clonotype was counted ten times or more. The CDR3 coding sequence is TGTGCCAGCAGTTCTACAGGGGTGATCGGGGAGCTGTTTTTT. Amino acids: CASSSTGVIGELFF. The chain combines TRBV28 with TRBJ2-2; 7 nucleotides match TRBD1. Germline lookup yields CDR1 MDHEN and CDR2 SYDVKM. The CDR3 is 14 residues long. With 4 bases clipped from V and 7 bases from J, the junction kept 6 bases outside the gene matches.

This clonotype came up many times. The V and J genes are TRBV2 and TRBJ1-1; D unclear. The CDR3 is 14 amino acids. Trimming pared 5 bases from V and 1 base from J, leaving 11 bases between. Germline loops: CDR1 SNHLY, CDR2 FYNNEI. This CDR3 reads CASSPGARNTEAFF. CDR3 in DNA: TGTGCCAGCAGTCCTGGAGCGAGGAACACTGAAGCTTTCTTT.

This clonotype showed up many times. The chain combines TRBV15 with TRBJ2-6; the match to TRBD2 covers 9 bases. This CDR3 is built from 18 residues. V gave up 1 base and J gave up 2 bases; unmatched junction bases: 6. The germline V gene encodes CDR1 LNHNV and CDR2 YYDKDF (reference sequence). The CDR3 is CATSRGYAGGPGANVLTF. The CDR3, as DNA: TGTGCCACCAGCAGAGGCTATGCGGGAGGGCCTGGGGCCAACGTCCTGACTTTC.

This clonotype was counted ten times or more. V usage is TRBV24-1 and J usage is TRBJ1-1; possibly TRBD1 for D (5 bases). Germline V gene lookup returns CDR1 KGHDR and CDR2 SFDVKD. V lost 6 bases to trimming and J lost 1 base, with 11 bases between them. This CDR3 spans 14 amino acids. CDR3 loop: CATSRGGSNTEAFF. The CDR3 nucleotides are TGTGCCACCAGTCGGGGCGGGTCGAACACTGAAGCTTTCTTT.

This clonotype was recorded at least ten times. The chain couples TRBV12-3 or TRBV12-4 to TRBJ1-1; D gene ambiguous. The V end was cut by 6 bases, the J end by 4 bases, with 18 bases between. The CDR3 loop spans 15 amino acids. The CDR3 bases are TGTGCCAGCAGCCCCGGGGTGAGACGGGGCACTGAAGCTTTCTTT. It is translated as CASSPGVRRGTEAFF.

The sample holds many counts of this clonotype. The chain recombines TRBV20-1 with TRBJ2-7; tentatively, D is TRBD1 (6 bases). Germline CDR1 and CDR2: DFQATT and SNEGSKA (reference sequence). The CDR3 consists of 13 residues. The ends were cut back, 5 bases at V and 4 bases at J, with 15 bases in the middle. For the CDR3, the DNA is TGCAGTGCTCGCCTTTCAGGGGAATACGAGCAGTACTTC. Translation gives CSARLSGEYEQYF.

This clonotype was picked up many times. In nucleotides, the CDR3 is TGTGCCAGTAGTATGCAGTCAGGGACTGAAGCTTTCTTT. Protein product: CASSMQSGTEAFF. The rearrangement uses TRBV19 and TRBJ1-1; a weak D match, TRBD1 (5 bases). CDR1 LNHDA and CDR2 SQIVND come from the germline V gene (reference sequence). The CDR3 is made up of 13 amino acids. V was clipped by 3 bases and J by 5 bases, with 10 bases between them.

Of note for this clonotype: Germline is not matched at one junction end, which may reflect a read error. This chain links TRBV6-5 with TRBJ1-2; unclear D gene. There are 13 residues in the CDR3. Looked up from germline, CDR1 is MNHEY and CDR2 is SVGAGI. This CDR3 reads CASIKTANYSYTF. The CDR3 coding sequence is TGTGCCAGCATTAAGACGGCGAACTATAGCTACACCTTC.

J is TRBJ2-7 and V is TRBV4-2, with a possible D match to TRBD2 (6 bases). Trimming removed 1 base from V and 9 bases from J, with 13 bases in between. The CDR3 is made up of 13 amino acids. CDR1 and CDR2 from the germline V gene are LGHNA and YNFKEQ. The CDR3 here is CASSQGLGGGQYF. DNA of the CDR3: TGTGCCAGCAGCCAAGGTCTGGGGGGAGGGCAGTACTTC.

At least ten counts were recorded for this clonotype. The chain couples TRBV29-1 to TRBJ2-7, with 8 bases matching TRBD2. This CDR3 has 14 residues. After removal of 6 bases from V and 0 bases from J, the junction contained 7 bases not matched to a gene. Germline CDR1 reads SQVTM; CDR2 reads ANQGSEA. The CDR3 is CSVIAGRSSYEQYF. The CDR3 DNA sequence: TGCAGCGTAATAGCGGGACGAAGCTCCTACGAGCAGTACTTC.

Many counts were recorded for this clonotype. The chain joins TRBV11-2 to TRBJ1-5; possible D gene TRBD1, 6 bases. The V end lost 1 base, the J end lost 2 bases, and 15 bases lay between the germline ends. The CDR3 has 17 residues. Looked up from germline, CDR1 is SGHAT and CDR2 is FQNNGV. The CDR3 coding sequence is TGTGCCAGCAGCTTAGTTGGCGGGGGCGCCGGCAATCAGCCCCAGCATTTT. Its protein product is CASSLVGGGAGNQPQHF.

This clonotype was found many times. The chain's CDR3 is CASSLSPDRAQETQYF. In DNA form, the CDR3 reads TGTGCCAGCAGCTTATCTCCGGACAGGGCTCAAGAGACCCAGTACTTC. This chain uses TRBV7-9 with TRBJ2-5; 8 bases are shared with TRBD1. The CDR3 extends over 16 amino acids. CDR1 and CDR2 (germline): SEHNR, FQNEAQ (reference sequence). V shed 2 bases and J 2 bases; nucleotides not matched to a gene: 7.